The clone carrying this T cell receptor beta chain came up once. The data derive from a study of CD8 T cells in Susac syndrome. The T cells that were sequenced for TCR beta were CD8+ and CD4+ cells from blood. Negative isolation yielded CD8+ and CD4+ T cells; FACS enriched TEMRA cells. Germline values: CDR1 LGHDT, CDR2 YNNKEL (reference sequence). The CDR3 length is 15 residues. V lost 2 bases to trimming and J lost 4 bases, with 14 bases between them. An amount of RNA that ranged from roughly 0.5 to 1 ug was reverse transcribed with random hexamers. Amplification of TCR beta CDR3 was carried out by immunoSEQ multiplex PCR, which covered 54 Vbeta and 13 Jbeta segments. MiXCR, applied by TCRdb to the immunoSEQ multiplex PCR reads, yields one record per CDR3 protein. The sample has about 150,000 distinct CDR3 sequences; around 94% are singletons.

Sequences were obtained from CD4+ T cells from PBMCs. The receptor was derived from a human donor in good health. The J gene is TRBJ2-5, the V gene TRBV3-1, with D hard to call. The CDR3: CASSQPVLSGETQYF. As DNA, the CDR3 is TGTGCCAGCAGCCAACCAGTGCTCAGTGGAGAGACCCAGTACTTC.